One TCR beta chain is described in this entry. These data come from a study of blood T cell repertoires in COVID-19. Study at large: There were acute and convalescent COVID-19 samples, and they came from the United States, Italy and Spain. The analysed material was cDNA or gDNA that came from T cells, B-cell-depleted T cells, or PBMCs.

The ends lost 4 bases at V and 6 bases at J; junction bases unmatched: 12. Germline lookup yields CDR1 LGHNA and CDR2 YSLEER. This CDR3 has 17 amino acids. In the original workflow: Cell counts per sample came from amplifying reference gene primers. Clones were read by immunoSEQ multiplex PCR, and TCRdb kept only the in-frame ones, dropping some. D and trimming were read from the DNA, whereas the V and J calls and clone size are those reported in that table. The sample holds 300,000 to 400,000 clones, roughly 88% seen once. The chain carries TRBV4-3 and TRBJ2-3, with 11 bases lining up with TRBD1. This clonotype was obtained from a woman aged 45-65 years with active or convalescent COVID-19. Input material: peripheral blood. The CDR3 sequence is CASSLNTGQGAGDTQYF. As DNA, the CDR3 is TGCGCCAGCAGCCTAAATACCGGACAGGGGGCTGGGGATACGCAGTATTTT.